The T cell receptor beta chain under discussion was sequenced for a study of blood T cell repertoires in COVID-19. Study overall: PBMCs, B-cell-depleted T cells, or T cells were the source of the cDNA or gDNA that made up the material.

Donors were grouped by their self-reported clinical history. The CDR3 totals 16 residues. CDR1 MNHEY and CDR2 SVGAGI come from the germline V gene. A note on this clone: Compared with germline, one end of the junction differs, possibly owing to a read error.

Profiled with immunoSEQ multiplex PCR; TCRdb holds only in-frame clones, not every one. The sample shows some 190,000 clones, approximately 88% of them seen only once. Sequenced: PBMCs or T cells enriched from blood (not recorded which). The receptor was isolated from a woman in her 30s who had recovered from COVID-19. The chain combines TRBV6-5 with TRBJ2-7; TRBD1 agrees at 10 bases. CDR3 sequence (DNA): TGTGCCAGCAGCTACTCCCCGACAGGGGGCCACTACGAGCAGTACTTC. Amino acid sequence: CASSYSPTGGHYEQYF.